Sequencing of this T cell receptor beta chain was carried out in a study of T cell responses to AZD1222 COVID-19 vaccine (dated by TCRdb to the early 2020s). Describing the broader study: AZD1222 recipients whose second dose came at about 4 weeks and those whose second dose came at about 12 weeks were combined into one group, since spike-specific TCR depth and breadth did not differ between the two schedules. Trial participants were enrolled by age into 18-55, 56-69 and 70-plus year subgroups, with about 150, 28 and 57 TCR-sequenced participants respectively. A total of under 250 trial participants underwent TCR sequencing, of whom roughly 210 had received two doses of AZD1222 and some 26 had received two doses of the MenACWY control vaccine. Overall results and qualifications from the work: No day 14 peak-response samples were available, so repertoires were characterized only after the peak T cell response. In the small 56-69-year group, the increase in depth fell short of significance, most likely because of low power. Reportedly, close to half of the unique spike-specific TCRs recognized epitopes lying outside the regions that are mutated in the B.1.351 and B.1.1.7 variants. Participants were mostly white British and included more females than males, and it was suggested by the authors that clonal diversity may have been underestimated. Conclusions about previously exposed vaccinees are limited because only five to seven AZD1222 recipients were SARS-CoV-2 seropositive at baseline. A significant rise in spike-specific TCR breadth and depth was observed after two AZD1222 doses relative to day 0 and relative to MenACWY recipients. The whole spike protein was spanned by vaccine-associated CD4 TCRs, and dominant responses were seen in regions 160-218 and 743-854.

With regard to this clone: Its antigen remains unidentified. No base quality values were provided; no much bigger clone lies one nucleotide off.

The CDR3 regions of human TCRbeta chains were analyzed by immunosequencing. The authors processed their data as follows. TCRs in the repertoires were compared against a reference library of SARS-CoV-2-specific TCRs that had been generated with the MIRA antigen-specificity platform. Breadth was defined as the fraction of unique TCRs that were SARS-CoV-2-associated, and depth was defined as the fraction of total T cells that were SARS-CoV-2-associated. Using the MIRA data, each spike-specific TCR was assigned both to the spike region to which the TCR was reactive and to a CD4 or CD8 class. Log10-transformed breadth and depth values were compared by one-way ANOVA with Sidak's multiple comparisons tests. TCRdb mirrors the immuneACCESS table, restricted to in-frame sequences. Some clones are absent from its copies; in checked studies, under half trace to an unresolved V gene, and the reason for the others is unknown. V and J calls and clone size are copied from that table; D and trimming were computed from the DNA. For this sample there are approximately 150,000 clones; approximately 91% appear just once. Of the sample, 1.5% to 2% is held by the ten largest clones.

The intended sense of this specimen's time point label: baseline before first vaccination. Vaccinee samples came from UK trials COV001 and COV002, including a single-blind randomized controlled phase 2/3 trial of AZD1222 (ChAdOx1 nCoV-19) in healthy adults. For TCRbeta chain sequencing, PBMC samples were collected from trial participants at day 0 and at day 28 after the second dose. The receptor was derived from an adult in good health. The starting material was peripheral blood, obtained on day 0 of AZD1222 vaccination.

CDR3 region: CASSAGIIYEQYF. Here is the DNA: TGTGCCAGTAGTGCGGGCATCATCTACGAGCAGTACTTC. Here the chain combines TRBV19 and TRBJ2-7, and the D gene may be TRBD2, 5 bases matching. V is pared back by 5 bases and J by 3 bases, with 11 bases lying between the germline termini. The CDR3, from cysteine to phenylalanine, totals 13 residues. The only DNA kept is the CDR3, 39 bases in frame from the first base. From a lookup of the germline V gene (reference sequence), CDR1 and CDR2 are LNHDA and SQIVND.